The 5 T cell receptor beta chains below all came from one sample that was sequenced in a study of long-term antiretroviral therapy in people with HIV. immunoSEQ v3.0 was run at survey level. Clones were sequenced by immunoSEQ multiplex PCR, and TCRdb holds only the in-frame ones, with some missing. The data show around 21,000 clones, around 86% seen once. Specimen: unsorted PBMCs, collected 0.1 years before starting antiretroviral therapy. These receptors were obtained from a man in his forties or fifties with HIV.

The chain links TRBV30 to TRBJ2-2; a weak D match, TRBD2 (7 bases). Deletions cut 3 bases from V and 5 bases from J, with 16 bases between. CDR3 size: 15 residues. Germline assignment: CDR1 GTSNPN and CDR2 SVGIG (reference sequence). The CDR3 is CAWRGGGSGTGELFF. The CDR3 DNA sequence: TGTGCCTGGAGGGGGGGCGGGAGCGGGACCGGGGAGCTGTTTTTT.

The gene calls are TRBV7-9 and TRBJ1-4; D call uncertain. The CDR3 sequence is 15 residues long. Germline CDR1 reads SEHNR; CDR2 reads FQNEAQ (reference sequence). V lost 2 bases, J lost 0 bases, and 7 bases lay in between. As DNA, the CDR3 is TGTGCCAGCAGCTTATACTTTGCAACTAATGAAAAACTGTTTTTT. This encodes CASSLYFATNEKLFF.

The rearrangement joins TRBV21-1 to TRBJ2-7; the tabulated D call, TRBD2, remains unverified against the DNA. TRBV21-1 is deemed a pseudogene. The CDR3 runs 22 residues. The CDR3 spells CASSKGSGGTGRPTVNSYEQYF. The DNA for the CDR3 is TGTGCCAGCAGCAAAGGATCGGGGGGAACAGGGAGACCCACGGTCAACTCCTACGAGCAGTACTTC.

This clone has just one count. J is TRBJ1-2 and V is TRBV5-6; the D is unclear. The CDR3 covers 14 residues. Germline loops: CDR1 SGHDT, CDR2 YYEEEE. Between the trimmed V and J ends, which lost 0 bases and 0 bases, there was a span of 6 bases. The CDR3 bases are TGTGCCAGCAGCTTGGGAGGATCTAACTATGGCTACACCTTC. It specifies CASSLGGSNYGYTF.

This chain connects TRBV9 to TRBJ2-2; D unclear. Per the germline V gene, CDR1 is SGDLS and CDR2 is YYNGEE. V lost 5 bases and J lost 3, with 5 bases in between. The CDR3 has 12 residues. This CDR3 is CASRPDTGELFF. CDR3 coding DNA: TGTGCCAGCAGACCGGACACCGGGGAGCTGTTTTTT.